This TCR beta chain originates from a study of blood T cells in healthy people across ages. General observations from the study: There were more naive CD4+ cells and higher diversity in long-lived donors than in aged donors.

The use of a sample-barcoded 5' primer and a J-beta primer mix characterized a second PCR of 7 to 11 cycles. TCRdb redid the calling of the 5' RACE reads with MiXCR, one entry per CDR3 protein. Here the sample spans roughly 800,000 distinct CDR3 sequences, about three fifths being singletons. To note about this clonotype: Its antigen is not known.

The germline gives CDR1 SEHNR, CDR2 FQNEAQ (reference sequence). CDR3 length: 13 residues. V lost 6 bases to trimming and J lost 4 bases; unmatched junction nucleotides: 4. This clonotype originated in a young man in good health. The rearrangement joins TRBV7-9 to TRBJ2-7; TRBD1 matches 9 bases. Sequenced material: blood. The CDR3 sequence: CASRGQGWYEQYF. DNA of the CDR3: TGTGCCAGCAGGGGACAGGGTTGGTACGAGCAGTACTTC.